One and the same sample provided the 14 T cell receptor beta chains below, sequenced in a study of blood T cell repertoires in COVID-19. Produced via immunoSEQ multiplex PCR; TCRdb's table is partial and in-frame only. Among roughly 120,000 clones listed, 75% to 90% were seen once. The sample taken for sequencing was peripheral blood. All receptors derive from a human donor in a cohort sampled during active COVID-19.

The chain recombines TRBV20-1 with TRBJ1-1; D is perhaps TRBD1 (5 bases). This CDR3 spans 10 amino acids. Between the trimmed V and J ends, which lost 5 bases and 7 bases, there was a span of 8 bases. Germline V gives CDR1 DFQATT, CDR2 SNEGSKA (reference sequence). This CDR3 is CSAQDSEAFF. The CDR3 nucleotides are TGCAGTGCTCAAGACAGTGAAGCTTTCTTT.

V is TRBV9 and J is TRBJ2-1; 7 nucleotides match TRBD1. The trim removed 1 base at V and 7 bases at J, leaving 11 bases unmatched. The CDR3 sequence is 16 residues long. Germline V gives CDR1 SGDLS, CDR2 YYNGEE. The CDR3 DNA reads TGTGCCAGCAGCGTACAGGACAGGAGCGCGTGGAATGAGCAGTTCTTC. It codes for CASSVQDRSAWNEQFF.

The rearrangement joins TRBV19 to TRBJ2-1, with TRBD2 matching 10 bases. This CDR3 is built from 16 residues. The V and J ends lost 4 bases and 2 bases, in that order; junction bases with no gene match: 5. Germline-derived CDR1 and CDR2 are LNHDA and SQIVND (reference sequence). CDR3 loop: CASSTGLAVAYNEQFF. As DNA, the CDR3 is TGTGCCAGTAGTACCGGACTAGCGGTCGCCTACAATGAGCAGTTCTTC.

This CDR3 reads CASSRLAGGIGGTDTQYF. The CDR3 DNA is TGCGCCAGCAGTCGACTAGCGGGGGGGATTGGCGGCACAGATACGCAGTATTTT. The chain links TRBV5-1 to TRBJ2-3, with TRBD2 identical over 14 bases. Germline V gene lookup returns CDR1 SGHRS and CDR2 YFSETQ. Unmatched junction bases numbered 9, after V lost 5 bases and J lost 1 base. The CDR3 contains 18 residues.

This rearrangement joins TRBV10-3 to TRBJ1-1; D is unresolved. Germline CDR1 ENHRY, CDR2 SYGVKD. CDR3 length equals 16 residues. V gave up 0 bases and J gave up 4 bases, with 15 bases separating them. The CDR3 DNA reads as TGTGCCATCAGTGAGTCCCCGTCGAGCACGGGCACTGAAGCTTTCTTT. Its translation: CAISESPSSTGTEAFF.

The CDR3 DNA reads as TGTGCCAGCAGCGAACAGGGGAGCACTGAAGCTTTCTTT. Translating it yields CASSEQGSTEAFF. The rearrangement links TRBV7-3 to TRBJ1-1, with 7 nucleotides matching TRBD1. This CDR3 comprises 13 residues. V trimming: 5 bases; J trimming: 4 bases; junction bases outside the gene matches: 4. Germline V gene data show CDR1 as SGHTA and CDR2 as FQGTGA.

Written as DNA, the CDR3 is TGTGCCAGCTCACCAATCCCCGGACAGAACTATGGCTACACCTTC. It yields the protein CASSPIPGQNYGYTF. The V call is TRBV18, the J call TRBJ1-2; a weak D match, TRBD1 (6 bases). Trimming cost V 2 bases and J 2 bases, with 12 bases left between them. CDR3 length: 15 amino acids. Germline values: CDR1 KGHSH, CDR2 LQKENI.

This chain joins TRBV13 and TRBJ2-7, with 9 bases identical to TRBD2. This CDR3 comprises 14 residues. With 1 base clipped from V and 6 bases from J, the junction kept 4 bases outside the gene matches. Germline CDR1 PRHDT, CDR2 FYEKMQ (reference sequence). The CDR3 protein is CASSLVGLATEQYF. As DNA, the CDR3 is TGTGCCAGCAGCTTAGTGGGACTAGCCACCGAGCAGTACTTC.

The chain uses TRBV5-1 and TRBJ2-3, with 8 bases fitting TRBD2. CDR1 is SGHRS, CDR2 YFSETQ, per germline. V shed 0 bases, J shed 0 bases, and the junction held 3 bases outside the gene matches. This CDR3 has 16 residues. DNA for the CDR3: TGCGCCAGCAGCTTGGGGTCTAGCGGGAGCACAGATACGCAGTATTTT. Protein product: CASSLGSSGSTDTQYF.

This clone came up a few times. This chain connects TRBV19 to TRBJ1-6; D gene unclear. Germline V CDR1 and CDR2: LNHDA, SQIVND (reference sequence). CDR3 size: 14 residues. The germline V and J ends were trimmed by 5 bases and 8 bases, with 13 bases remaining between them. The CDR3 nucleotides are TGTGCCAGTAGTGTACCGGGAGGACATTCACCCCTCCACTTT. As protein: CASSVPGGHSPLHF.

This sequence joins TRBV28 and TRBJ1-2; no firm D call. Germline-derived CDR1 and CDR2 are MDHEN and SYDVKM. The CDR3 runs 12 residues. The germline V and J ends were trimmed by 4 bases and 9 bases, with 12 bases remaining between them. The CDR3 sequence: CASSSEVNSYTF. Here the CDR3 DNA reads TGTGCCAGCAGTTCGGAGGTGAATAGCTACACCTTC.

This clone appeared once. V is TRBV19 and J is TRBJ2-5, with 8 bases fitting TRBD1. J lost 2 bases, V lost 3 bases, and 5 bases had no gene match. The CDR3 loop spans 15 amino acids. The germline V gene has CDR1 LNHDA and CDR2 SQIVND (reference sequence). The CDR3 spells CASSINHRGQETQYF. CDR3 nucleotides: TGTGCCAGTAGTATCAATCACAGGGGGCAAGAGACCCAGTACTTC.

V is TRBV19 and J is TRBJ1-5; a possible D gene is TRBD1 (5 bases). This CDR3 has 16 amino acids. Deletions cut 8 bases from V and 0 bases from J, with 17 bases between. Germline CDR1 reads LNHDA; CDR2 reads SQIVND (reference sequence). CDR3 in amino acids: CASLLQGHYSNQPQHF. CDR3 bases: TGTGCCAGTTTGCTCCAGGGCCACTATAGCAATCAGCCCCAGCATTTT.

The chain links TRBV11-2 to TRBJ2-7; 8 bases match TRBD2. With V trimmed by 5 bases and J by 9 bases, 9 bases remained unmatched. Germline V gene data show CDR1 as SGHAT and CDR2 as FQNNGV. The CDR3 contains 13 residues. The DNA of the CDR3 is TGTGCCAGCAGCCTTGACCGGGGGGGCGCGCAGTACTTC. It translates to CASSLDRGGAQYF.